Here is one TCR beta chain with its context. Its antigen has not been determined. The record has no base qualities; no much larger clone is one base away. This sample was included in a study of radiotherapy plus CTLA-4 blockade in lung cancer listed by TCRdb under 2018. Background for the entire study: Objective responses were observed in around 20% of enrolled patients, and disease control was achieved in roughly 30%. The paper as a whole reports these results and caveats: After treatment with radiotherapy and ipilimumab, TCR clones that originated in tumors expanded in peripheral blood. Increased serum interferon-beta after radiation, together with early dynamic changes in blood T cell clones, were reported to be the strongest predictors of response.

Libraries were constructed by the immunoSEQ multiplex PCR assay. Held by TCRdb, this immuneACCESS table contains in-frame sequences only and omits some clones. Under half of the omission traces to an unresolved V gene where checked; the cause of the rest is unknown. Counted in this sample were tens of thousands of clones; around 83% of them appeared once. The ten most abundant clones make up 0.82% of the sample. The study evaluated CTLA-4 blockade (ipilimumab) given together with focal radiation therapy in patients who had chemo-refractory metastatic non-small-cell lung cancer. Counted from cysteine to phenylalanine, this CDR3 has 19 amino acids. Only the CDR3 portion is preserved as DNA: 57 bases, with reading frame beginning at the first base. Trimming takes 0 bases off V and 7 bases off J; junction bases not matched to a gene: 13. From the germline V gene, CDR1 is SGHAT and CDR2 is FQNNGV.

The TCR comes from a human donor with non-small cell lung cancer who had stable disease on radiotherapy plus ipilimumab. This specimen consisted of peripheral blood, obtained from a patient treated with radiotherapy plus ipilimumab. The V and J segments used are TRBV11-2 and TRBJ1-6; TRBD1 lines up with 9 middle nucleotides. The CDR3 region has the sequence CASSLDASLMTGGNSPLHF. The nucleotides are TGTGCCAGCAGCTTAGACGCCTCGTTAATGACAGGGGGGAATTCACCCCTCCACTTT.